Each of the 10 T cell receptor beta chains below was sequenced from the same sample in a study of T-cell memory formation after mild COVID-19 (dated by TCRdb to 2020 to 2023). Receptor amplification or capture employed 5' RACE. Sequenced using an Illumina NovaSeq 6000. TCRdb trimmed the raw reads at Q25, called clones with MiXCR and kept productive beta chains. Each entry merges the rows of one CDR3 protein and shows their most common DNA and genes. Within this sample are approximately 230,000 distinct CDR3 sequences, with around 15% of them counted one time only. 3.5% to 4% of the sample goes to the ten largest clones. Sample: PBMCs or a T cell subset sorted from them (not recorded which). These TCRs come from a young man who had mild COVID-19 (a few samples of this study predate the infection). The sample titles of this study are shuffled in the database, so cell type and time point are left out; the donor was told from shared clones.

The sample holds a few counts of this clonotype. CDR3 protein: CASSQDPSGGPYTGELFF. The CDR3 nucleotides read TGTGCCAGCAGCCAAGATCCTAGCGGAGGGCCCTACACCGGGGAGCTGTTTTTT. The V gene is TRBV4-2, the J gene TRBJ2-2; 7 bases line up with TRBD2. V shed 0 bases and J 3 bases; nucleotides not matched to a gene: 10. The germline V gene encodes CDR1 LGHNA and CDR2 YNFKEQ. The CDR3 extends over 18 amino acids.

The chain is built from TRBV5-1 and TRBJ1-2, with D possibly TRBD1 on 5 matching bases. Deletions cut 4 bases from V and 2 bases from J, with 9 bases between. CDR1 is SGHRS and CDR2 is YFSETQ in the germline V gene. The CDR3 length is 13 residues. This chain's CDR3 is CASSLGPNYGYTF. DNA of the CDR3: TGCGCCAGCAGCCTGGGACCGAACTATGGCTACACCTTC.

This rearrangement joins TRBV30 to TRBJ2-1; D perhaps matches TRBD1 (6 bases). The ends were cut back, 3 bases at V and 0 bases at J, with 12 bases in the middle. The CDR3 runs 15 residues. From germline, CDR1 is GTSNPN and CDR2 SVGIG (reference sequence). Here the CDR3 DNA reads TGTGCCTGGAGCACCGGGACAAGCTCCTACAATGAGCAGTTCTTC. Translating gives CAWSTGTSSYNEQFF.

The chain couples TRBV20-1 to TRBJ2-5; the D is unclear. Trimming removed 6 bases from V and 1 base from J, with 15 bases in between. The CDR3 totals 14 residues. Germline V gives CDR1 DFQATT, CDR2 SNEGSKA (reference sequence). The CDR3 spells CSAARAASQETQYF. In nucleotides, the CDR3 is TGCAGTGCCGCTCGGGCGGCTTCCCAAGAGACCCAGTACTTC.

This clonotype was detected only a few times. For the CDR3, the DNA is TGTGCCATCAGTGAGCCGTCAGGGTATGCCTATGGCTACACCTTC. Its translation is CAISEPSGYAYGYTF. The V and J genes are TRBV10-3 and TRBJ1-2, with D possibly matching TRBD1 (5 bases). V lost 2 bases to trimming and J lost 4 bases, with 14 bases between them. Germline V gives CDR1 ENHRY, CDR2 SYGVKD. CDR3 length: 15 amino acids.

This clonotype has just a few counts. The chain carries TRBV20-1 and TRBJ2-3, with 11 bases lining up with TRBD2. The CDR3 totals 14 residues. The J segment lost 3 bases and the V segment lost 6 bases, leaving 5 bases of the junction unmatched. Looked up from germline, CDR1 is DFQATT and CDR2 is SNEGSKA (reference sequence). The CDR3 spells CSASRLAGTDTQYF. CDR3 bases: TGCAGTGCAAGTCGACTAGCGGGGACAGATACGCAGTATTTT.

This clonotype turned up a few times. The rearrangement uses TRBV12-3 or TRBV12-4 and TRBJ2-3; a weak D match, TRBD2 (7 bases). This CDR3 spans 15 amino acids. Trimming took 3 bases from V and 3 from J, leaving 13 bases between them. The CDR3 coding sequence is TGTGCCAGCAGTTTCGGGGGGCTAGGGACAGATACGCAGTATTTT. Its protein is CASSFGGLGTDTQYF.

This clonotype occurred a few times. The chain couples TRBV5-1 to TRBJ2-1; no firm D call. Per germline, CDR1 SGHRS and CDR2 YFSETQ. V dropped 1 base and J dropped 4 bases, with 9 bases sitting between them. This CDR3 has 14 residues. The CDR3 spells CASSLQLTYNEQFF. In nucleotides, the CDR3 is TGCGCCAGCAGCTTGCAGCTCACATACAATGAGCAGTTCTTC.

This clonotype has a handful of counts. The chain joins TRBV20-1 to TRBJ1-5; D is ambiguous. Germline V lookup: CDR1 DFQATT, CDR2 SNEGSKA (reference sequence). The V gene lost 3 bases and the J gene lost 7 bases, with 10 bases spanning the gap. This CDR3 contains 12 residues. This chain's CDR3 is CSARGGIQPQHF. CDR3 coding DNA: TGCAGTGCTAGGGGAGGTATCCAGCCCCAGCATTTT.

This clonotype came up a few times. The chain is built from TRBV3-1 and TRBJ2-7; D not certain. This CDR3 is 13 amino acids long. V was clipped by 2 bases and J by 8 bases, with 13 bases between them. The germline V gene encodes CDR1 LGHDT and CDR2 YNNKEL (reference sequence). The CDR3 reads CASSQFRSAKQYV. CDR3 DNA: TGTGCCAGCAGCCAATTTCGCTCGGCCAAGCAGTACGTC.